This T cell receptor (beta chain) was recovered during a study of blood T cell repertoires in COVID-19. Turning to the study itself: The origin of the acute and convalescent COVID-19 samples was the United States, Italy and Spain. Sample material is recorded as cDNA or gDNA derived from T cells, B-cell-depleted T cells, or PBMCs.

Per the study methods: The authors estimated nucleated cell counts from reference gene primer amplification. Sequenced by immunoSEQ multiplex PCR; TCRdb stores in-frame clones only, minus some. The DNA was the basis for D and trimming; V, J and clone size are from that table. The table shows 90,000 to 100,000 clones, with 84% occurring only once. Per the germline V gene, CDR1 is SNHLY and CDR2 is FYNNEI. V was pared by 6 bases and J by 0 bases, with 1 base of the junction left unmatched. The length of the CDR3 is 16 residues. This clonotype originated in a man between 65 and 85 years old with active or convalescent COVID-19. The chain couples TRBV2 to TRBJ2-1, with 14 bases that match TRBD2. The sample taken for sequencing was peripheral blood. The DNA for the CDR3 is TGTGCCAGCAGGGGGACTAGCGGGAGCTCCTACAATGAGCAGTTCTTC. This codes for CASRGTSGSSYNEQFF.